Each of the 9 T cell receptor beta chains below was sequenced from the same sample in a study of blood T cell repertoires in COVID-19. Produced via immunoSEQ multiplex PCR; TCRdb's table is partial and in-frame only. The sample includes 85,000 to 120,000 clones, 87% of them seen just once. The sequenced sample consisted of peripheral blood. The origin of the receptors is a woman in her 50s with COVID-19, enrolled during active disease.

The rearrangement uses TRBV2 and TRBJ2-1; TRBD1 matches 8 bases. Trimming at V came to 7 bases and at J to 5 bases, leaving 13 bases not matched to a gene. Germline values: CDR1 SNHLY, CDR2 FYNNEI. The CDR3 runs to 16 residues. The CDR3 DNA follows: TGTGCCAGCACCCTAACAGGGGGAGGTCTCGACAATGAGCAGTTCTTC. It specifies CASTLTGGGLDNEQFF.

This chain joins TRBV28 and TRBJ1-1; TRBD1 is a possible D gene (6 bases). Germline V gene sequence: CDR1 MDHEN, CDR2 SYDVKM. The CDR3 covers 16 residues. V lost 2 bases and J lost 5, with 18 bases in between. The CDR3 protein is CASSLGPGGGETEAFF. In DNA, the CDR3 is TGTGCCAGCAGTTTAGGACCGGGGGGGGGCGAAACTGAAGCTTTCTTT. Full variable domain (outside the CDR3, taken from reference TRBV28 and TRBJ1-1): DVKVTQSSRYLVKRTGEKVFLECVQDMDHENMFWYRQDPGLGLRLIYFSYDVKMKEKGDIPEGYSVSREKKERFSLILESASTNQTSMYLCASSLGPGGGETEAFFGQGTRLTVV.

This clone was counted a single time. The chain recombines TRBV19 with TRBJ2-3, with 9 bases matching TRBD2. The CDR3 covers 15 residues. Germline CDR1 LNHDA, CDR2 SQIVND (reference sequence). V trimming: 6 bases; J trimming: 0 bases; junction bases outside the gene matches: 4. The CDR3 DNA is TGTGCCAGTAGGAGACTAGCGGTGAGCACAGATACGCAGTATTTT. It encodes CASRRLAVSTDTQYF.

The chain joins TRBV3-1 (or the pseudogene TRBV3-2) to TRBJ2-5; TRBD1 agrees at 7 bases. CDR3 length: 13 amino acids. V lost 0 bases to trimming and J lost 7 bases; unmatched junction nucleotides: 2. CDR1 is LGHDT, CDR2 YNNKEL, per germline (reference sequence). Here the CDR3 reads CASSQDSGGTQYF. CDR3 DNA sequence: TGTGCCAGCAGCCAAGACTCAGGGGGGACCCAGTACTTC.

The chain recombines TRBV24-1 with TRBJ2-1, with D maybe TRBD1 (5 bases). The CDR3 has 13 residues. V dropped 1 base and J dropped 7 bases, with 7 bases sitting between them. Germline CDR1 KGHDR, CDR2 SFDVKD. CDR3 amino acids: CATSDLGENEQFF. The DNA of the CDR3 is TGTGCCACCAGTGATTTAGGGGAAAATGAGCAGTTCTTC.

CDR3 amino acids: CASSLEGTEETQYF. DNA for the CDR3: TGCGCCAGCAGCTTGGAGGGGACAGAGGAGACCCAGTACTTC. V and J are TRBV5-1 and TRBJ2-5, with TRBD1 matching over 7 bases. V was clipped by 0 bases and J by 5 bases; unmatched bases: 4. The V gene's germline CDR1 is SGHRS and CDR2 YFSETQ. The CDR3 sequence is 14 residues long.

CDR3 protein: CATSDKPTSGGPYGELFF. CDR3 DNA: TGTGCCACCAGTGATAAACCGACTAGCGGGGGGCCTTACGGGGAGCTGTTTTTT. The J gene is TRBJ2-2, the V gene TRBV24-1; 13 bases map to TRBD2. Trimming cost V 3 bases and J 7 bases; bases outside gene matches: 10. Germline V CDR1 and CDR2: KGHDR, SFDVKD. The CDR3 loop spans 18 amino acids.

The chain carries TRBV3-1 (or the pseudogene TRBV3-2) and TRBJ1-2; TRBD1 is a possible D gene (6 bases). The CDR3 length is 13 residues. Trimming shortened V by 4 bases and J by 8 bases, and 14 bases separated the two germline ends. Germline CDR1 LGHDT, CDR2 YNNKEL (reference sequence). CDR3 bases: TGTGCCAGCAGCCCCCGGGAGGGGGGCGGCTACACCTTC. Translated, it gives CASSPREGGGYTF.

The chain is built from TRBV5-6 and TRBJ1-4; 7 bases are shared with TRBD1. With V trimmed by 0 bases and J by 11 bases, 7 bases remained unmatched. Germline V gene sequence: CDR1 SGHDT, CDR2 YYEEEE. This CDR3 contains 14 residues. This CDR3 is CASSLGQGVGKLFF. The CDR3 DNA sequence: TGTGCCAGCAGCTTGGGACAGGGAGTTGGGAAACTGTTTTTT.